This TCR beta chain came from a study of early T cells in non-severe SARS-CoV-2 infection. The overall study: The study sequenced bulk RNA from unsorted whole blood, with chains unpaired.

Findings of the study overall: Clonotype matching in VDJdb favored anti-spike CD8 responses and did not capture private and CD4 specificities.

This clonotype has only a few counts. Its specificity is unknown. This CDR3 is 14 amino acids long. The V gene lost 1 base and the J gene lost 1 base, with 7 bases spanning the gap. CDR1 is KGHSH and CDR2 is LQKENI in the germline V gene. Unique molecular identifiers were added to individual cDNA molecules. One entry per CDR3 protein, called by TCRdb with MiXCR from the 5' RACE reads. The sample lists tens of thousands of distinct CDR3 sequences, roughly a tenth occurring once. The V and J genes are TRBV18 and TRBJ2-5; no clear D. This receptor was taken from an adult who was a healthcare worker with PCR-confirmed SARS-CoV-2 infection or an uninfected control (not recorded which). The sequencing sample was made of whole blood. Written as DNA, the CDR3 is TGTGCCAGCTCACCACGACCCACCCAAGAGACCCAGTACTTC. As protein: CASSPRPTQETQYF. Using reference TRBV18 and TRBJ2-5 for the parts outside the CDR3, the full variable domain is NAGVMQNPRHLVRRRGQEARLRCSPMKGHSHVYWYRQLPEEGLKFMVYLQKENIIDESGMPKERFSAEFPKEGPSILRIQQVVRGDSAAYFCASSPRPTQETQYFGPGTRLLVL.